Following are 2 T cell receptor beta chains from one sample sequenced in a study of T cells in Graves' hyperthyroidism and ophthalmopathy. The investigators amplified TCR beta CDR3 regions from RNA transcripts. The HTBI primer set drove a first-round RT-PCR of the TCR CDR3. Via MiXCR, TCRdb re-called the multiplex PCR reads, giving one row per CDR3 protein. Found here are about 96,000 distinct CDR3 sequences, over 50% of them singletons; the top ten hold 25% to 30%. Source material: blood. The receptors come from a woman aged 40-49 years with Graves' hyperthyroidism.

This clonotype is a singleton in its sample. This rearrangement joins TRBV25-1 to TRBJ2-7, with 9 bases lining up with TRBD1. The CDR3 is 14 amino acids. V was pared by 8 bases and J by 5 bases, with 10 bases of the junction left unmatched. Germline V gives CDR1 MGHDK, CDR2 SYGVNS. This CDR3 reads CASLEWDREDEQYF. The DNA of the CDR3 is TGTGCCAGCCTTGAATGGGACAGGGAGGACGAGCAGTACTTC.

CDR3 in DNA: TGTGCCAGCACTTCCGGTGGGGGACAGCCCCAGCATTTT. Protein product: CASTSGGGQPQHF. The chain links TRBV7-6 to TRBJ1-5, with D perhaps matching TRBD1 (5 bases). Trimming took 7 bases from V and 7 from J, leaving 14 bases between them. The CDR3 has 13 residues. CDR1 SGHVS and CDR2 FNYEAQ come from the germline V gene.